One and the same sample provided the 5 T cell receptor beta chains below, sequenced in a study of human T cells and chemical hapten exposure. TCRdb reprocessed the RACE reads with MiXCR, giving one entry per CDR3 protein. The sample lists 38,000 or so distinct CDR3 sequences, 7.5% to 8% occurring once. Stated time point: pre-sensitization, week 0. Treatment denoted: therapeutic diphenylcyclopropenone sensitization with weekly scalp DPC. The input for sequencing was whole blood, taken in connection with sensitization to the hapten diphenylcyclopropenone (DPC). These receptors originate from a woman aged 50 to 60 with alopecia areata. Some clones in this sample may be carry-over from other donors' samples.

This clonotype was recorded at least ten times. The J gene is TRBJ2-1, the V gene TRBV6-2 or TRBV6-3; D not certain. This CDR3 is 13 amino acids long. The germline gives CDR1 MNHEY, CDR2 SVGEGT. The V and J ends lost 6 bases and 2 bases respectively, with 8 bases between them. Here the CDR3 reads CASRAVAYNEQFF. The DNA for the CDR3 is TGTGCCAGCAGGGCGGTTGCCTACAATGAGCAGTTCTTC.

In its sample, this clonotype was seen many times. The V call is TRBV25-1, the J call TRBJ2-7; 8 nucleotides agree with TRBD2. This CDR3 is 16 amino acids long. Germline lookup yields CDR1 MGHDK and CDR2 SYGVNS. J was trimmed by 2 bases and V by 11 bases; bases with no gene match: 17. The CDR3 here is CARPGGTRSPPYEQYF. CDR3 DNA sequence: TGTGCCCGGCCGGGGGGGACAAGATCACCGCCCTACGAGCAGTACTTC.

The V call is TRBV11-3, the J call TRBJ2-3, with TRBD2 matching 14 bases. The CDR3 covers 16 residues. The V gene's germline CDR1 is SGHNT and CDR2 YENEEA. Trimming cost V 4 bases and J 7 bases; bases outside gene matches: 7. The CDR3 region is CASSSRGTSGRNTQYF. The DNA of the CDR3 is TGTGCCAGCAGCTCCCGGGGGACTAGCGGGAGAAATACGCAGTATTTT. Full variable domain (remainder filled in from reference TRBV11-3 and TRBJ2-3): EAGVVQSPRYKIIEKKQPVAFWCNPISGHNTLYWYLQNLGQGPELLIRYENEEAVDDSQLPKDRFSAERLKGVDSTLKIQPAELGDSAVYLCASSSRGTSGRNTQYFGPGTRLTVL.

This clonotype was counted at least ten times. The chain has TRBV29-1 and TRBJ1-1; no clear D gene. Per the germline V gene, CDR1 is SQVTM and CDR2 is ANQGSEA. Trimming took 6 bases from V and 1 from J, leaving 15 bases between them. This CDR3 has 14 residues. For the CDR3, the DNA is TGCAGCGTCAGACCCAGGAACCCGAACACTGAAGCTTTCTTT. Translating gives CSVRPRNPNTEAFF. Supplemented by reference TRBV29-1 and TRBJ1-1, the full variable domain reads SAVISQKPSRDICQRGTSLTIQCQVDSQVTMMFWYRQQPGQSLTLIATANQGSEATYESGFVIDKFPISRPNLTFSTLTVSNMSPEDSSIYLCSVRPRNPNTEAFFGQGTRLTVV.

This clonotype is medium-sized within its sample. The chain recombines TRBV5-4 with TRBJ1-6, with no clear D. This CDR3 contains 14 residues. Trimming left V 0 bases short and J 7 bases short, with 8 bases between. Germline V gene lookup returns CDR1 SGHNT and CDR2 YYREEE (reference sequence). The CDR3 spells CASSLEQLNSPLHF. The CDR3 DNA follows: TGTGCCAGCAGCTTGGAACAGCTAAATTCACCCCTCCACTTT. The whole variable domain, remainder taken from reference TRBV5-4 and TRBJ1-6, is ETGVTQSPTHLIKTRGQQVTLRCSSQSGHNTVSWYQQALGQGPQFIFQYYREEENGRGNFPPRFSGLQFPNYSSELNVNALELDDSALYLCASSLEQLNSPLHFGNGTRLTVT.